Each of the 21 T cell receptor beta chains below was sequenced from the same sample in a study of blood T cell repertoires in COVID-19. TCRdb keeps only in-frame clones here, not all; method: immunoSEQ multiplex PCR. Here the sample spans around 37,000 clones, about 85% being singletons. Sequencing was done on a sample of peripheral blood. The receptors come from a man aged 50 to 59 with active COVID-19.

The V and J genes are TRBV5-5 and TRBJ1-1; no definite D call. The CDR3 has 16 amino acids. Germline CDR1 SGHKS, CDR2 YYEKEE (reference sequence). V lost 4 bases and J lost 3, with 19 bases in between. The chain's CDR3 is CASSLLPPSPDTEAFF. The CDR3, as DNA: TGTGCCAGCAGCCTCTTACCCCCCTCGCCGGACACTGAAGCTTTCTTT.

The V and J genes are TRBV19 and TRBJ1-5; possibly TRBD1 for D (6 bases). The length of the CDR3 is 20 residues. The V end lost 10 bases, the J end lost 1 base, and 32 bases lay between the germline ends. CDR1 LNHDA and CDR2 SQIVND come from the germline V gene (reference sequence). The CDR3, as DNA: TGTGCCACCGGTACCCTACAGGGACAAGGATTGAGGAGGAGCAATCAGCCCCAGCATTTT. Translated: CATGTLQGQGLRRSNQPQHF.

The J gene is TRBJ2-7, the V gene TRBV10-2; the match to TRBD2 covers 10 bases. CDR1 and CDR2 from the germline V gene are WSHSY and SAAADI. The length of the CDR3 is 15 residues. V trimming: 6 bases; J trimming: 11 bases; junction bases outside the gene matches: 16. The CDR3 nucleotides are TGCGCCAGCAGCGAGAGGACTAGCGGCACTACGTGGAAGTACTTC. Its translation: CASSERTSGTTWKYF.

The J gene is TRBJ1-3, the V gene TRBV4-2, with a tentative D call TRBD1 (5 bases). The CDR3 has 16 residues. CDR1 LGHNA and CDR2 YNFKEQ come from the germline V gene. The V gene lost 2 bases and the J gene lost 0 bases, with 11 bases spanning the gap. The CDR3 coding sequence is TGTGCCAGCAGCCAACCACAGGACCACTCTGGAAACACCATATATTTT. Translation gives CASSQPQDHSGNTIYF.

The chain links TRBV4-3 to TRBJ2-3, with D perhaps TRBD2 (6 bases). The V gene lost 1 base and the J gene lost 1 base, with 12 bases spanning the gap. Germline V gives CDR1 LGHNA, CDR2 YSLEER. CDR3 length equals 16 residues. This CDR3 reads CASSQARGTGTDTQYF. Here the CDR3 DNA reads TGCGCCAGCAGCCAAGCACGGGGGACCGGCACAGATACGCAGTATTTT.

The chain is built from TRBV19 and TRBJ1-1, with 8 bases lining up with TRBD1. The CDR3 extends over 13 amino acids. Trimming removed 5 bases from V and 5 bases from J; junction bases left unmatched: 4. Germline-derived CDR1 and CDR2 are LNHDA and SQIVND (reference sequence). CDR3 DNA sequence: TGTGCCAGTAGTGGACAGGGATGGACTGAAGCTTTCTTT. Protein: CASSGQGWTEAFF.

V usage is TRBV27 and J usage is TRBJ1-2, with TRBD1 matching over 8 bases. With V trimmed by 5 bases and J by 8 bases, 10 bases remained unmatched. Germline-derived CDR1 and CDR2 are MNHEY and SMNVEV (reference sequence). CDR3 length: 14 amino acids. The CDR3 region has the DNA TGTGCCAGCAGTACCGGGACAGGAGGGCTCGGCTACACCTTC. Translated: CASSTGTGGLGYTF.

CDR3 bases: TGTGCCAGCTCACCCCCCGTGCTCGTCGACTCCACAGATACGCAGTATTTT. Its translation: CASSPPVLVDSTDTQYF. The gene calls are TRBV18 and TRBJ2-3, with unresolved D. In germline, CDR1 is KGHSH, CDR2 LQKENI. Between the trimmed V and J ends, which lost 3 bases and 2 bases, there was a span of 18 bases. The CDR3 sequence is 17 residues long.

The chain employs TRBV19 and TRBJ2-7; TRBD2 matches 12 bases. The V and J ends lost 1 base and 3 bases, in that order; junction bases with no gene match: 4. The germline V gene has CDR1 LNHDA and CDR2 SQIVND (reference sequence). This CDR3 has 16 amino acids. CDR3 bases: TGTGCCAGTAGTATAGGCGGGACTAGCGGGTTCTACGAGCAGTACTTC. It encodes CASSIGGTSGFYEQYF.

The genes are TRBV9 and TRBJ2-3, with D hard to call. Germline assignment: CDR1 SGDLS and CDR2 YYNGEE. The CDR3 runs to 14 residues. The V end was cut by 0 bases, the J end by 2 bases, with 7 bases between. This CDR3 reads CASSVVGFTDTQYF. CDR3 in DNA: TGTGCCAGCAGCGTAGTGGGCTTCACAGATACGCAGTATTTT.

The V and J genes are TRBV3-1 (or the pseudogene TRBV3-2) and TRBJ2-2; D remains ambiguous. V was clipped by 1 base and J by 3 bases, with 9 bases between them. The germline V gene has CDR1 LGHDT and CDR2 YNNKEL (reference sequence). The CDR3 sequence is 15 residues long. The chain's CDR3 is CASSQASRDTGELFF. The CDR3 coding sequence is TGTGCCAGCAGCCAAGCTAGTCGGGACACCGGGGAGCTGTTTTTT.

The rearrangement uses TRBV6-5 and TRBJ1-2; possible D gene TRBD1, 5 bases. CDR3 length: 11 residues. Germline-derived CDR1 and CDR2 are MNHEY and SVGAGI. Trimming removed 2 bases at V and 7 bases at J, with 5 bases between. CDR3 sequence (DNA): TGTGCCAGCAGTTACCAGGGTGGCTACACCTTC. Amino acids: CASSYQGGYTF.

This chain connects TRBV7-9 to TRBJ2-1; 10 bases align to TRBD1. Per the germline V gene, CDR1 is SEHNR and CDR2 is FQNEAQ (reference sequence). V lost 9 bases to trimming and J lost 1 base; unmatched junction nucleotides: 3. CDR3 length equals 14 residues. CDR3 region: CASRTGGSYNEQFF. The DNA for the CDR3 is TGTGCCAGTAGGACAGGGGGTTCCTACAATGAGCAGTTCTTC.

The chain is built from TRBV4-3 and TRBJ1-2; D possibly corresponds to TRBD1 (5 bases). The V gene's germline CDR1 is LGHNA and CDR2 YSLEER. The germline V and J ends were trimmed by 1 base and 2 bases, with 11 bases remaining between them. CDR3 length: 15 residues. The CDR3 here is CASSQGSRVNYGYTF. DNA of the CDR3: TGCGCCAGCAGCCAAGGTAGCAGGGTAAACTATGGCTACACCTTC.

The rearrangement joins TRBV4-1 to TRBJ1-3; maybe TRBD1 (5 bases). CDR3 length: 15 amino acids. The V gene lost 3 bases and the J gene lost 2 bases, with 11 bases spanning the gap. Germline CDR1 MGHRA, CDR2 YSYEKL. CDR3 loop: CASSHDTGPGNTIYF. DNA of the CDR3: TGCGCCAGCAGCCACGATACAGGACCTGGAAACACCATATATTTT.

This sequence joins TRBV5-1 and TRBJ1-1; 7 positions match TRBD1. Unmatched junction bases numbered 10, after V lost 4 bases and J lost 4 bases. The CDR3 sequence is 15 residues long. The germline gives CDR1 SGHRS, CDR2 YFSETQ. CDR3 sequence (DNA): TGCGCCAGCAGCCTGGCAGGGGGACGGATCACTGAAGCTTTCTTT. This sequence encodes CASSLAGGRITEAFF.

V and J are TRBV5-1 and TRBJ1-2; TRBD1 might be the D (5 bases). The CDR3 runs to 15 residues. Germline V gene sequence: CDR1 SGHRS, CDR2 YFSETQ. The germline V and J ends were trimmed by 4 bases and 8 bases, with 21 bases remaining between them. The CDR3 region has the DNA TGCGCCAGCAGCCCAAGTCGAGGGAGGTGGGACGGCTACACCTTC. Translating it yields CASSPSRGRWDGYTF.

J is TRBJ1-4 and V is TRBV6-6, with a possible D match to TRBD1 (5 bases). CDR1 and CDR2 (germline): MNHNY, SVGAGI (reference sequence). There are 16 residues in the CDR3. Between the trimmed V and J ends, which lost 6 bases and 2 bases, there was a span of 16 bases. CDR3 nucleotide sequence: TGTGCCAGCAGACCCGGACAAATTTGGACTAATGAAAAACTGTTTTTT. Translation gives CASRPGQIWTNEKLFF.

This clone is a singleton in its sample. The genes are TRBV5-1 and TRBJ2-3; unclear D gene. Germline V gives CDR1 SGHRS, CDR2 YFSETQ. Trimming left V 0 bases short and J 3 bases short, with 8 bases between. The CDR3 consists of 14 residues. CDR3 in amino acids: CASSLATQTDTQYF. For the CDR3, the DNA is TGCGCCAGCAGCTTGGCTACACAGACAGATACGCAGTATTTT.

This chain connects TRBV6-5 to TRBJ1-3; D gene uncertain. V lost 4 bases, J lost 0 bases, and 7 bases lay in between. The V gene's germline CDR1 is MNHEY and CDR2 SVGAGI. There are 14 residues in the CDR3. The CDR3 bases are TGTGCCAGCAGTTTGGCCAACTCTGGAAACACCATATATTTT. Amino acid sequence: CASSLANSGNTIYF.

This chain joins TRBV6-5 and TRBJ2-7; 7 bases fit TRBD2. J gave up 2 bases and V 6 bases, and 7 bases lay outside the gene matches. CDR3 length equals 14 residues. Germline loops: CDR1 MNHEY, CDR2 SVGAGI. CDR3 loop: CASRMGGRAYEQYF. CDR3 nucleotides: TGTGCCAGCAGGATGGGAGGGAGGGCCTACGAGCAGTACTTC.